This TCR beta chain was recorded in a study of blood T cell repertoires in COVID-19 (dated by TCRdb to 2018 to 2021). Regarding the research as a whole: Samples from collaborators originated in the United States, Italy and Spain and spanned both the acute and convalescent phases of COVID-19. Samples were obtained from the ongoing ImmuneRACE study (first 160 participants) and from 950 to 1,500 subjects provided by 6 global collaborators. Nearly every sample came with metadata listing a de-identified subject ID, COVID-19 status, age in years and sex. The prospective study material was composed of cDNA or gDNA derived from T cells, B-cell-depleted T cells, or PBMCs. Where available, HLA class I and class II types were obtained from metadata supplied by the sample provider rather than from assay-based typing. The repertoires were made available in a free public database intended to serve as a resource for research on the immune response to SARS-CoV-2. Deeply sampled blood TCRbeta repertoires from subjects exposed to, actively infected with, or recovered from COVID-19 were included in the dataset.

Concerning this clone itself: This receptor's antigen is unknown. No base-level quality is on record; no much larger clone is a single base apart.

TCRbeta CDR3 regions were amplified from genomic DNA by means of the immunoSEQ Assay, a bias-controlled multiplex PCR. Turning to the authors' computational methods: Nucleated cell counts per sample were estimated from amplification of reference gene primers within the assay. To quantify the absolute abundance of each unique TCRbeta CDR3 rearrangement, sequence reads were collapsed and filtered. For each sample, productive Simpson clonality was calculated as the square root of Simpson's diversity index across productive rearrangements. Sourced from immuneACCESS, this table was stored by TCRdb with only in-frame sequences that have V and J called. A share of the clones is absent; for the studies checked, an unresolved V gene accounts for under half, and the remainder has no known explanation. The V and J calls and clone size are taken from that table; D and trimming were inferred from the DNA. The sample table records roughly 45,000 clones; around nine tenths of these occur just once. Around 19% of the sample goes to the ten largest clones.

Collaborating institutions collected whole blood in K2EDTA tubes following their own protocols. For TCRbeta analysis, collaborators shipped samples in one of three forms: frozen whole blood, isolated PBMCs, or DNA extracted from either of those sample types. The study at large found these results: How much clinical and demographic metadata was included differed by source and by participant, and the metadata was provided uncurated.

Spanning cysteine to phenylalanine, the CDR3 consists of 17 amino acids. The CDR3 DNA has 51 bases and is translated from base 1. Trimming takes 5 bases from V and 7 bases from J, and the germline ends sit 21 bases apart. Based on the germline V gene (reference sequence), the CDR1 and CDR2 sequences are LNHDA and SQIVND. The clonotype was recovered from a man aged 70-80 years with active COVID-19. The sequenced sample was peripheral blood. The chain is assembled from TRBV19 and TRBJ1-6; TRBD1 might be the D gene, on 6 matching bases. The CDR3 is CASSPSRTSGDNSPLHF. The nucleotide sequence reads as follows: TGTGCCAGTAGTCCCTCAAGGACATCAGGGGACAATTCACCCCTCCACTTT.